The present T cell receptor (beta chain) was sequenced within a study of blood T cell repertoires in COVID-19. This clone was counted between two and nine times. Germline lookup yields CDR1 MNHNS and CDR2 SASEGT. The CDR3 has 13 amino acids. V shed 3 bases and J shed 3 bases, with 8 bases lying between them. Assay: immunoSEQ multiplex PCR; the TCRdb copy retains only in-frame clones and omits some. This table has around 260,000 clones, about nine tenths appearing once. What was sequenced was peripheral blood. The chain has TRBV6-1 and TRBJ1-1, with D possibly being TRBD1 (5 bases). The source is a middle-aged woman who had recovered from COVID-19. The chain's CDR3 is CASSEGGDTEAFF. Here the CDR3 DNA reads TGTGCCAGCAGTGAGGGGGGTGACACTGAAGCTTTCTTT.